This TCR beta chain was identified during a study of cytomegalovirus exposure and HLA in healthy donors. Trimming removed 4 bases from V and 1 base from J, with 18 bases in between. Germline CDR1 is SGHRS and CDR2 is YFSETQ. The length of the CDR3 is 17 residues. The primer mix had 60 Vbeta and 13 Jbeta primers. Libraries were prepared by immunoSEQ multiplex PCR; TCRdb keeps only in-frame clonotypes and omits some of them. The table lists some 200,000 clones, 77% of them singletons, with less than 3.5% in the top ten. This clone has a single count. The antigen is unknown. Findings and caveats of the study: Per a prior analysis, the majority of TCR beta V segments were productive roughly 87% or roughly 30% of the time. The presence/absence work took it that sequencing depth was about the same across donors. CMV serostatus was the sole immune exposure data available.

The sample comprised PBMCs. The TCR originated in a woman between 55 and 75 years old in good health and CMV-seropositive. The chain has TRBV5-1 and TRBJ1-3, with D unresolved. CDR3 residues: CASSPQTQALSGNTIYF. The CDR3 nucleotides read TGCGCCAGCAGCCCCCAGACACAAGCCCTTTCTGGAAACACCATATATTTT.